The source of this TCR beta chain is a study of cytomegalovirus exposure and HLA in healthy donors. As for the study in general: An earlier analysis identified more than 90 million unique TCR beta sequences in some 180 million T cells. A preliminary data release comprised 80 million or so unique TCRs obtained from HLA-typed donors.

Primers for the PCR totalled 60 Vbeta and 13 Jbeta. Profiling relied on immunoSEQ multiplex PCR, and the TCRdb table lists in-frame clones only, not all of them. The data hold about 96,000 clones, with 65% to 85% observed a single time. This clone was observed once. The length of the CDR3 is 14 residues. Germline V CDR1 and CDR2: MNHNS, SASEGT. Between the trimmed V and J ends, which lost 7 bases and 0 bases, there was a span of 10 bases. The gene calls are TRBV6-1 and TRBJ2-1; D possibly corresponds to TRBD1 (6 bases). The source material was PBMCs. The sequence was collected from a female donor in good health and CMV-seropositive. The CDR3 DNA follows: TGTGCCAGCACCTTACAGGGCTCCTACAATGAGCAGTTCTTC. Translating it yields CASTLQGSYNEQFF.